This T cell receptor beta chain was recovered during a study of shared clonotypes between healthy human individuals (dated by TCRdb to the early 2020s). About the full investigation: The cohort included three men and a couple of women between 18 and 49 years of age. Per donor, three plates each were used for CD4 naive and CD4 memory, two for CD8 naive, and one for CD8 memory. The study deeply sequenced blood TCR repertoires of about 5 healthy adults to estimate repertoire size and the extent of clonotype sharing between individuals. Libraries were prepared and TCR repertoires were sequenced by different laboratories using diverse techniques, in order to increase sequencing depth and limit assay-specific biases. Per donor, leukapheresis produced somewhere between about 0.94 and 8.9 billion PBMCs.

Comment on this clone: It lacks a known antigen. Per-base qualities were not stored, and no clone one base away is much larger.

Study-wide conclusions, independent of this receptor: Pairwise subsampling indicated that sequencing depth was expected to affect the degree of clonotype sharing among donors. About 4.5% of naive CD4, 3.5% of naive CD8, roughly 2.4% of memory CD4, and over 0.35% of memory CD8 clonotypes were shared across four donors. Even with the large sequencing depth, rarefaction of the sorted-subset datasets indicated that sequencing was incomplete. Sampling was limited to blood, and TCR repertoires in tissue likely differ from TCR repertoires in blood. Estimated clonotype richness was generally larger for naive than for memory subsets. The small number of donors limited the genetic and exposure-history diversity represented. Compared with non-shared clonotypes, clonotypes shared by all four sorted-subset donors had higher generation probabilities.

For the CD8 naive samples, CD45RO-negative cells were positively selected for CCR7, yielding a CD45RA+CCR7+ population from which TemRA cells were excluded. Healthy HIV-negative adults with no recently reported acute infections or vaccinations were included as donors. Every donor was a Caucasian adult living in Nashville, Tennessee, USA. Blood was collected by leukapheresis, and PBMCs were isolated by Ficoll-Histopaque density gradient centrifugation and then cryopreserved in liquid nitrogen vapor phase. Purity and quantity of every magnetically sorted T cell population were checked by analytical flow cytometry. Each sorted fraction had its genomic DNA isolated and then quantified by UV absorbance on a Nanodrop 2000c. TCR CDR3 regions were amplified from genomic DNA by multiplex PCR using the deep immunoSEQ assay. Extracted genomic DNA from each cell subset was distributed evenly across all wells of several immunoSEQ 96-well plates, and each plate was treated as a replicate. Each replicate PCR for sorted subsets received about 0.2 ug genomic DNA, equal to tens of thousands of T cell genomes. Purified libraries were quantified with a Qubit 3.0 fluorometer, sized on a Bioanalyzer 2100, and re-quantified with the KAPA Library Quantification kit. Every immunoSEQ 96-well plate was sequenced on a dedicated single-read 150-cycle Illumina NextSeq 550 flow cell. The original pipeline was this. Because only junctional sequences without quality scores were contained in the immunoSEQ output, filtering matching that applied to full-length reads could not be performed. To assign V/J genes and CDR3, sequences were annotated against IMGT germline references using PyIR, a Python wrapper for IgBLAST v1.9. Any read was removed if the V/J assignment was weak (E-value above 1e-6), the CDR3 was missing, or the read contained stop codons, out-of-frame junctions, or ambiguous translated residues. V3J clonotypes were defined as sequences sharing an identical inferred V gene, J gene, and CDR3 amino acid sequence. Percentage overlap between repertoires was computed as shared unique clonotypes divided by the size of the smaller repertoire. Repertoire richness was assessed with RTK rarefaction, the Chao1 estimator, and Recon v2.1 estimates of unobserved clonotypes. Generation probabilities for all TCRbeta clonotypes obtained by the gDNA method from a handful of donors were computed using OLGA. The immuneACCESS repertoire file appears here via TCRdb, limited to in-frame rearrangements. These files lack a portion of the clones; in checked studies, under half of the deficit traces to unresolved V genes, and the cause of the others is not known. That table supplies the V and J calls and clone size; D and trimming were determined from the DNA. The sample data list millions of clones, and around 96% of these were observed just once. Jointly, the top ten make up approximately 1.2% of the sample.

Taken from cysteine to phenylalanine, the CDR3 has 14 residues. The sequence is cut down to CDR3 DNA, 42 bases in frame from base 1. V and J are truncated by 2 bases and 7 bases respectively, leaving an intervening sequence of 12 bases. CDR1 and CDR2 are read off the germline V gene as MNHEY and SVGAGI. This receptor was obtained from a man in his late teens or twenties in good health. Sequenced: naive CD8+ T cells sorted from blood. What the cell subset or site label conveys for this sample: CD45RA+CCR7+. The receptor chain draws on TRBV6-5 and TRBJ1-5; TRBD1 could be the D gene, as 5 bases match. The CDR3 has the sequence CASSYIGVFQPQHF. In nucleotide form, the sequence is TGTGCCAGCAGTTACATAGGGGTTTTCCAGCCCCAGCATTTT.